A selection of T cell receptor beta chains follows, all from one sample in a study of blood T cells in healthy people across ages. Each CDR3 protein is one row after TCRdb ran MiXCR on the 5' RACE reads. The table shows roughly 1,100,000 distinct CDR3 sequences, with roughly 24% occurring only once. The same sample was also studied in work on T cells of mothers and their children.

The sample taken for sequencing was blood. The receptors originated from a girl under 10 years old in good health. CDR3s include the opening cysteine and the closing phenylalanine or tryptophan. D genes are given only for firm matches. Clone size is not always given. Where it is, it says once, few, many or a class for expanded clones.

size | J | D | length | V | CDR3 | DNA
many | TRBJ1-5 | - | 12 | TRBV27 | CASSLLGQPQHF | TGTGCCAGCAGCCTCCTAGGACAGCCCCAGCATTTT
- | TRBJ2-1 | - | 14 | TRBV29-1 | CSASPAAVYNEQFF | TGCAGCGCCTCTCCCGCGGCAGTCTACAATGAGCAGTTCTTC
- | TRBJ1-6 | - | 13 | TRBV6-5 | CASSYAWGSPLHF | TGTGCCAGCAGTTACGCCTGGGGTTCACCCCTCCACTTT
- | TRBJ1-6 | - | 15 | TRBV7-9 | CASSSLGPANSPLHF | TGTGCCAGCAGCTCCCTGGGACCCGCGAATTCACCCCTCCACTTT
few | TRBJ2-7 | TRBD2 | 14 | TRBV7-9 | CASSYQTSGDEQYF | TGTGCCAGCAGCTATCAGACTAGCGGGGACGAGCAGTACTTC
few | TRBJ2-7 | TRBD2 | 15 | TRBV6-6 | CASSYLLAGDNEQYF | TGTGCCAGCAGTTACCTACTAGCGGGAGACAACGAGCAGTACTTC
few | TRBJ1-2 | - | 15 | TRBV7-8 | CASSLFLSFRGGYTF | TGTGCCAGCAGCTTATTCCTTTCCTTTAGGGGAGGCTACACCTTC
few | TRBJ2-7 | - | 13 | TRBV20-1 | CSATDLSYYEQYF | TGCAGTGCAACGGACTTATCCTATTACGAGCAGTACTTC
- | TRBJ1-1 | - | 13 | TRBV4-3 | CASSRDKNTEAFF | TGCGCCAGCAGCCGAGACAAGAACACTGAAGCTTTCTTT
- | TRBJ1-2 | TRBD1 | 13 | TRBV29-1 | CSVEEKGAGGYTF | TGCAGCGTTGAAGAAAAGGGGGCTGGTGGCTACACCTTC
- | TRBJ2-1 | - | 14 | TRBV20-1 | CSATGTALWGEQFF | TGCAGTGCTACCGGGACGGCCCTTTGGGGGGAGCAGTTCTTC
- | TRBJ2-1 | TRBD2 | 15 | TRBV5-1 | CASSLGTSGHNEQFF | TGCGCCAGCAGCTTGGGTACTAGCGGGCACAATGAGCAGTTCTTC
few | TRBJ1-2 | - | 14 | TRBV12-3/TRBV12-4 | CASREPQGREGYTF | TGTGCCAGCAGGGAACCACAAGGCCGGGAGGGCTACACCTTC
- | TRBJ2-5 | - | 16 | TRBV6-1 | CASSLRQDLRGETQYF | TGTGCCAGCAGCTTGAGACAGGACCTAAGGGGAGAGACCCAGTACTTC
few | TRBJ2-7 | TRBD1 | 14 | TRBV3-1 | CASSQGTGEDEQYF | TGTGCCAGCAGCCAAGGGACAGGGGAAGACGAGCAGTACTTC
many | TRBJ1-4 | - | 15 | TRBV7-3 | CASKRESSSWEKLFF | TGTGCCAGCAAGAGGGAGTCAAGTTCTTGGGAAAAACTGTTTTTT
few | TRBJ2-7 | - | 14 | TRBV4-3 | CASSQELGYDEQYF | TGCGCCAGCAGCCAAGAGTTGGGTTACGACGAGCAGTACTTC
few | TRBJ2-3 | - | 17 | TRBV5-1 | CASSFTLSGDFTDTQYF | TGCGCCAGCAGCTTTACTTTGTCAGGAGACTTCACAGATACGCAGTATTTT
- | TRBJ1-6 | TRBD1 | 16 | TRBV20-1 | CSARDLGQGTGSPLHF | TGCAGTGCTAGAGACCTAGGACAGGGTACTGGTTCACCCCTCCACTTT
- | TRBJ1-1 | TRBD1 | 14 | TRBV5-1 | CASSWDRMNTEAFF | TGCGCCAGCAGCTGGGACAGGATGAACACTGAAGCTTTCTTT
few | TRBJ1-1 | - | 14 | TRBV12-3/TRBV12-4 | CASRKDTSYTEAFF | TGTGCCAGCAGAAAGGACACATCTTACACTGAAGCTTTCTTT
- | TRBJ1-1 | - | 17 | TRBV5-1 | CASSLAGFPTGNTEAFF | TGCGCCAGCAGCTTGGCAGGATTCCCGACAGGGAACACTGAAGCTTTCTTT
- | TRBJ1-5 | - | 14 | TRBV20-1 | CSASQGGNNQPQHF | TGCAGTGCTAGTCAGGGAGGCAATAATCAGCCCCAGCATTTT
few | TRBJ2-1 | - | 14 | TRBV10-3 | CAISPAALYNEQFF | TGTGCCATCAGTCCCGCCGCTTTATACAATGAGCAGTTCTTC
- | TRBJ2-1 | - | 15 | TRBV6-5 | CASSYRGRSYNEQFF | TGTGCCAGCAGTTATCGGGGGAGGTCCTACAATGAGCAGTTCTTC
few | TRBJ2-6 | - | 18 | TRBV7-9 | CASSHRDLAPSGANVLTF | TGTGCCAGCAGCCACAGGGATCTCGCCCCGAGTGGGGCCAACGTCCTGACTTTC
once | TRBJ2-1 | - | 12 | TRBV20-1 | CSARTGAAEQFF | TGCAGTGCTAGGACGGGGGCGGCTGAGCAGTTCTTC
- | TRBJ1-1 | TRBD1 | 14 | TRBV29-1 | CSVSPGTVNTESFF | TGCAGCGTGTCACCCGGGACAGTGAACACTGAATCTTTCTTT
few | TRBJ2-5 | - | 15 | TRBV11-1 | CASSIGVGGGETQYF | TGTGCCAGCAGCATAGGGGTCGGCGGAGGGGAGACCCAGTACTTC
- | TRBJ2-7 | - | 15 | TRBV28 | CASSLSTPGVYEQYF | TGTGCCAGCAGTTTGTCCACCCCGGGAGTCTACGAGCAGTACTTC
few | TRBJ2-1 | - | 14 | TRBV24-1 | CATSEGGMAAEQFF | TGTGCCACCAGTGAGGGCGGGATGGCTGCTGAGCAGTTCTTC
- | TRBJ1-1 | - | 14 | TRBV11-2 | CASSLIPGGSEAFF | TGTGCCAGCAGCTTAATCCCCGGAGGAAGCGAAGCTTTCTTT
- | TRBJ2-7 | - | 14 | TRBV12-3/TRBV12-4 | CASSLASDTYEQYF | TGTGCCAGCAGTTTAGCGTCCGATACCTACGAGCAGTACTTC
- | TRBJ2-1 | TRBD1 | 15 | TRBV7-3 | CASSSGTGGRNEQFF | TGTGCCAGCAGCTCCGGGACAGGGGGGAGAAATGAGCAGTTCTTC
- | TRBJ2-3 | TRBD2 | 17 | TRBV4-3 | CASSQATSGGTTDTQYF | TGCGCCAGCAGCCAAGCGACTAGCGGGGGCACCACAGATACGCAGTATTTT
- | TRBJ2-3 | - | 16 | TRBV5-5 | CASTPRTRSSTDTQYF | TGTGCCAGCACCCCCAGGACTCGCTCTAGCACAGATACGCAGTATTTT
few | TRBJ2-3 | - | 14 | TRBV10-3 | CAISDQGEFGTQYF | TGTGCCATCAGTGACCAGGGAGAGTTTGGTACGCAGTATTTT
- | TRBJ1-2 | - | 15 | TRBV20-1 | CSATSARGSNYGYTF | TGCAGTGCCACAAGCGCTCGAGGTTCCAACTATGGCTACACCTTC
- | TRBJ2-1 | TRBD2 | 17 | TRBV12-5 | CASGLVPSGGFGNEQFF | TGTGCTAGTGGTTTGGTACCCAGCGGGGGGTTCGGCAATGAGCAGTTCTTC
few | TRBJ2-3 | TRBD1 | 16 | TRBV6-5 | CASSFGTGSYTDTQYF | TGTGCCAGCAGTTTCGGGACAGGGTCGTACACAGATACGCAGTATTTT
few | TRBJ2-4 | - | 16 | TRBV5-4 | CASSPGGVHTRNIQYF | TGTGCCAGCAGCCCCGGCGGTGTACATACTAGAAACATTCAGTACTTC
few | TRBJ1-1 | - | 11 | TRBV12-5 | CASGRDLGAFF | TGTGCTAGTGGGCGGGACCTGGGGGCTTTCTTT
- | TRBJ2-7 | - | 12 | TRBV25-1 | CASGRGTYEQYF | TGTGCCAGCGGAAGGGGGACCTACGAGCAGTACTTC
few | TRBJ2-7 | - | 14 | TRBV5-1 | CASRTMTNTYEQYF | TGCGCCAGCCGCACGATGACCAATACCTACGAGCAGTACTTC
- | TRBJ2-7 | TRBD2 | 14 | TRBV19 | CASSVAGESYEQYF | TGTGCCAGTAGCGTAGCGGGGGAGTCCTACGAGCAGTACTTC
- | TRBJ2-3 | TRBD2 | 18 | TRBV29-1 | CSVEDRKAPSGITDTQYF | TGCAGCGTTGAAGATCGCAAAGCGCCTAGCGGGATTACAGATACGCAGTATTTT
- | TRBJ2-3 | - | 16 | TRBV6-5 | CAGSYSVVPSTDTQYF | TGTGCCGGCAGTTACTCGGTCGTCCCATCAACAGATACGCAGTATTTT
- | TRBJ2-1 | - | 13 | TRBV2 | CASRRGSYNEQFF | TGTGCCAGCAGGAGGGGGTCTTACAATGAGCAGTTCTTC
- | TRBJ2-7 | TRBD1 | 14 | TRBV5-1 | CASSDGTGWYEQYF | TGCGCCAGCAGCGACGGGACAGGGTGGTACGAGCAGTACTTC
few | TRBJ2-6 | TRBD1 | 16 | TRBV12-5 | CASGLTGGSGANVLTF | TGTGCTAGTGGTTTGACAGGGGGCTCTGGGGCCAACGTCCTGACTTTC
few | TRBJ2-3 | TRBD2 | 15 | TRBV9 | CASSAPAGGGDTQYF | TGTGCCAGCAGCGCCCCAGCGGGAGGGGGAGATACGCAGTATTTT
few | TRBJ2-5 | TRBD2 | 16 | TRBV28 | CASSRARTRVGETQYF | TGTGCCAGCAGTCGAGCCCGGACTAGGGTTGGAGAGACCCAGTACTTC
few | TRBJ1-1 | - | 14 | TRBV7-9 | CASSLVPGRSEAFF | TGTGCCAGCAGCTTAGTTCCGGGGAGGAGTGAAGCTTTCTTT